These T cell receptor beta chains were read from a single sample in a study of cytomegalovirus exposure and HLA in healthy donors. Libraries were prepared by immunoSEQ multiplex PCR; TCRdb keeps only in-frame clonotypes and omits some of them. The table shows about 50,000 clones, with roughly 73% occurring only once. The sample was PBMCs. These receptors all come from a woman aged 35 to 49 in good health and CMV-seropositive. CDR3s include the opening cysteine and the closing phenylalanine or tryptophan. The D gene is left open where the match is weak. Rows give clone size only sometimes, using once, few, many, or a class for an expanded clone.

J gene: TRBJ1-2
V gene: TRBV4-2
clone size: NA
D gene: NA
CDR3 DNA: TGTGCCAGCAGCCAAGATAACACAGGGACTAACTATGGCTACACCTTC
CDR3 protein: CASSQDNTGTNYGYTF

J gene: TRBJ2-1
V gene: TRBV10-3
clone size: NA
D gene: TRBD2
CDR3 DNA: TGTGCCATCAGCGGAGCGGGGAGATCCTACAATGAGCAGTTCTTC
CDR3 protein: CAISGAGRSYNEQFF

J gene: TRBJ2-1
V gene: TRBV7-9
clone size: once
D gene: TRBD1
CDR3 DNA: TGTGCCAGCAGCTTCGACACAGGGGGAAGGAATGAGCAGTTCTTC
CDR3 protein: CASSFDTGGRNEQFF

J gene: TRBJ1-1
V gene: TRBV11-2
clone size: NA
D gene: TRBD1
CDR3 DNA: TGTGCCAGCATGCAGGGGGCCTGGGCTTTCTTT
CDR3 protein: CASMQGAWAFF

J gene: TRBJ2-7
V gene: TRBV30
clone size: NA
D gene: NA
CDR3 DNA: TGTGCCTGGAGTCGACTCACCCAAATCGAGCAGTACTTC
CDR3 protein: CAWSRLTQIEQYF

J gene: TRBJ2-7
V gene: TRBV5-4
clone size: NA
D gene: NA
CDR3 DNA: TGTGCCAGCAGCAATAAAATGGACAAGGGTTGGCACGAGCAGTACTTC
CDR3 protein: CASSNKMDKGWHEQYF

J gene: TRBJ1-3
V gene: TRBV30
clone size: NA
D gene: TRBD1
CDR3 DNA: TGTGCCTCGGGACAGGGGGCGATAAGCCCCGTATCTGGAAACACCATATATTTT
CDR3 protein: CASGQGAISPVSGNTIYF

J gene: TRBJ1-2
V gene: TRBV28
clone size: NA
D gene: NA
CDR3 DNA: TGTGCCAGCAGGAACCCGGGAGGCGGCTACACCTTC
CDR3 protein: CASRNPGGGYTF

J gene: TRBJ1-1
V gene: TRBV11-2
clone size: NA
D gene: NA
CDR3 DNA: TGTGCCAGCAGATTACAGGAAACTACTGAAGCTTTCTTT
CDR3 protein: CASRLQETTEAFF

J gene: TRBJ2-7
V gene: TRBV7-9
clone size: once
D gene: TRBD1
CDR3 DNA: TGTGCCAGCAGCCCCCGACAGGGGTCATACGAGCAGTACTTC
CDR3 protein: CASSPRQGSYEQYF

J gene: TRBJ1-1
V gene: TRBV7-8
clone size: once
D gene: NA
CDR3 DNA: TGTGCCAGCAGCATCACCCAGGGAACTGAAGCTTTCTTT
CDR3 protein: CASSITQGTEAFF

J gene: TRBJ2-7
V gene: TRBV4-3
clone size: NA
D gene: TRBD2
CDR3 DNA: TGCGCCAGCAGCCAAGAAGGGACTAGCGGGGGGGTAGGTGTTGCGTCCGAGCAGTACTTC
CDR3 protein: CASSQEGTSGGVGVASEQYF

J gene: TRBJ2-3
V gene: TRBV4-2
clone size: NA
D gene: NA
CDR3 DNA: TGTGCCAGCAGCCAAACACAGATTATCACAGATACGCAGTATTTT
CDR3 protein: CASSQTQIITDTQYF

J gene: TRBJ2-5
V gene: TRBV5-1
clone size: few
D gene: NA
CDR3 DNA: TGCGCCAGCAGCTTGGCAGGGGCGTGGCAAGAGACCCAGTACTTC
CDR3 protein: CASSLAGAWQETQYF

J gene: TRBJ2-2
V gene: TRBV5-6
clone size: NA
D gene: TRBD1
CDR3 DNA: TGTGCCAGCAGCTTCTACGACAGGGCGGCCGGGGAGCTGTTTTTT
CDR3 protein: CASSFYDRAAGELFF

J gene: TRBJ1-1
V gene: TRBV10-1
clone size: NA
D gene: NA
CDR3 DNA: TGCGCCAGCAGGACAGATCCGAACACTGAAGCTTTCTTT
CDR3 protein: CASRTDPNTEAFF

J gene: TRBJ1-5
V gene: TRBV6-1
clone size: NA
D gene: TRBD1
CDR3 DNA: TGTGCCAGCAGTGACAGGGGGAATCAGCCCCAGCATTTT
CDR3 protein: CASSDRGNQPQHF

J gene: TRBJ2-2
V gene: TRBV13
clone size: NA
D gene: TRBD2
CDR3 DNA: TGTGCCAGCAGCACCCGGTTAGCGGGGAACACCGGGGAGCTGTTTTTT
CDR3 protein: CASSTRLAGNTGELFF

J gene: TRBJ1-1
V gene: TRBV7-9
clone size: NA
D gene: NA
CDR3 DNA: TGTGCCAGCAGCCGGACTGCTGATTACACTGAAGCTTTCTTT
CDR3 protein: CASSRTADYTEAFF

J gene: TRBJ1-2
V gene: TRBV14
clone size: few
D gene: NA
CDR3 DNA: TGTGCCAGCAGCCAAGGGTCCGGGTATATCGGCTACACCTTC
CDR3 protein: CASSQGSGYIGYTF

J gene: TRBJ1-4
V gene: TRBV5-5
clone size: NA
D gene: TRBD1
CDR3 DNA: TGTGCCAGCAGCCCGGACAGGGCCGGGGAAAAACTGTTTTTT
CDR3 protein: CASSPDRAGEKLFF

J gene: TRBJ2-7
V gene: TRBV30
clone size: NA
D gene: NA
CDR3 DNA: TGTGCCTGGAGTCTCCGGACCGGGGGTGAGCAGTACTTC
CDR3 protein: CAWSLRTGGEQYF

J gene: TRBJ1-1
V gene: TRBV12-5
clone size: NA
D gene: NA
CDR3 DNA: TGTGCTAGTGGTTCGGATACAGCAAAAGCTTTCTTT
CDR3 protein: CASGSDTAKAFF

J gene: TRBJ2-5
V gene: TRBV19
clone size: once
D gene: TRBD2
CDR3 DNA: TGTGCCAGTAAGGAAGGCGGGAGGCAAGAGACCCAGTACTTC
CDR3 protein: CASKEGGRQETQYF

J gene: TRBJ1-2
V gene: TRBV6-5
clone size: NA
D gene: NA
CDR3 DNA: TGTGCCAGCAGTTCAGAGGTGTTTAACTATGGCTACACCTTC
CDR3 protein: CASSSEVFNYGYTF

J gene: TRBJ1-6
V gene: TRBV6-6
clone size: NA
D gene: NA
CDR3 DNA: TGTGCCAGCACCCTCGGTGCCTATAATTCACCCCTCCACTTT
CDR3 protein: CASTLGAYNSPLHF

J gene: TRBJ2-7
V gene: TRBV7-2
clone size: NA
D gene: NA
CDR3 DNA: TGTGCCAGCAGCGTCTGGTTGAACGCGGGCTCCCACGAGCAGTACTTC
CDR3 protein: CASSVWLNAGSHEQYF

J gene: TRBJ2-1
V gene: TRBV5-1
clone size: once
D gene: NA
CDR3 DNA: TGCGCCAGCAGCTTGTTTGGGGGCGTAGGGGAAAAGCAGTTCTTC
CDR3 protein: CASSLFGGVGEKQFF

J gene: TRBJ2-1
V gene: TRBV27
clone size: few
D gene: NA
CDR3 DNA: TGTGCCAGCAGCCCTCGACAGAGAGCCAGCAATGAGCAGTTCTTC
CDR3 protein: CASSPRQRASNEQFF

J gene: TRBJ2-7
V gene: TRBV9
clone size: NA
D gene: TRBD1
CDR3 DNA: TGTGCCAGCAGCGAGGACAGGGCGGGGGAGCAGTACTTC
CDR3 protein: CASSEDRAGEQYF

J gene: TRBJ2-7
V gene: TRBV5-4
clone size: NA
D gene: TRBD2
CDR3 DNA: TGTGCCAGCAGCCCAGGAAGGGTTAGCGGGGGGGGCTACGAGCAGTACTTC
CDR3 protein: CASSPGRVSGGGYEQYF

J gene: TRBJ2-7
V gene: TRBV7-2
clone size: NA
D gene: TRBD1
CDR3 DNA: TGTGCCAGCAGCTCGGACAGGGGGGCCTACGAGCAGTACTTC
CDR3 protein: CASSSDRGAYEQYF

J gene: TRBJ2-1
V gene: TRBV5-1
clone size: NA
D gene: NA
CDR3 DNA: TGCGCCAGCCGCAAAGGGAGTCAGGAAAATGAGCAGTTCTTC
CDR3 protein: CASRKGSQENEQFF

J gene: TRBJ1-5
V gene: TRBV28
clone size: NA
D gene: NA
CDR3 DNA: TGTGCCAGCAGTTTAGGGTCGAGGGCACGACAGCCCCAGCATTTT
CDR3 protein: CASSLGSRARQPQHF